The subject of this entry is one TCR beta chain. The sample belongs to a study of control samples from healthy donors and cancer patients. V lost 7 bases to trimming and J lost 3 bases, with 14 bases between them. The CDR3 covers 13 residues. The germline CDR1 and CDR2 sequences are SGHRS and YFSETQ. Libraries were prepared by immunoSEQ multiplex PCR; TCRdb keeps only in-frame clonotypes and omits some of them. The sample consists of tens of thousands of clones, roughly 83% of them appearing once. V and J are TRBV5-1 and TRBJ2-7, with D possibly being TRBD2 (5 bases). Sequencing was performed on blood. The TCR originated in a man between 60 and 75 years old in good health. CDR3 DNA sequence: TGCGCCAGCTCCCGGGGTGCCGACTACGAGCAGTACTTC. It specifies CASSRGADYEQYF.